Listed below are T cell receptor beta chains from one sample, sequenced in a study of identical twins. TCRdb reanalysed the 5' RACE reads using MiXCR and keeps one entry per CDR3 protein. Among roughly 720,000 distinct CDR3 sequences, about 18% were seen once, and the ten largest hold under 15%. This sample also belongs to another study, concerning T cells expressing NK-cell markers.

The sample taken for sequencing was PBMCs. All receptors come from a woman aged 18-29 years in good health. The CDR3 runs from the conserved cysteine through the conserved F or W. Fields, in order: D gene, V gene, CDR3 protein. D genes are given only for firm matches.

D: TRBD1
V: TRBV5-1
CDR3: CASRYGQDFEAFF

D: NA
V: TRBV11-2
CDR3: CASSGTRTQVEKLFF

D: TRBD2
V: TRBV7-9
CDR3: CASGASGRSPEQYF

D: TRBD1
V: TRBV12-3/TRBV12-4
CDR3: CASSFKRTGHGGYTF

D: NA
V: TRBV5-6
CDR3: CASSFAGSFGNTIYF

D: TRBD2
V: TRBV29-1
CDR3: CSAGLAGSEQYF

D: NA
V: TRBV5-5
CDR3: CASSLAATSYEQYF

D: NA
V: TRBV7-9
CDR3: CASSPWGAGKNTEAFF

D: NA
V: TRBV20-1
CDR3: CSITGRGLNEQYF

D: NA
V: TRBV25-1
CDR3: CASSAVGDGNSPLHF

D: NA
V: TRBV20-1
CDR3: CSAADSFYEQYF

D: NA
V: TRBV19
CDR3: CASSRERTKYEQYF

D: NA
V: TRBV12-3/TRBV12-4
CDR3: CASRPGNGELFF

D: TRBD2
V: TRBV12-5
CDR3: CASGTGLSGKSSYNEQFF

D: NA
V: TRBV12-3/TRBV12-4
CDR3: CATSLGPTSGDTQYF

D: TRBD1
V: TRBV12-3/TRBV12-4
CDR3: CASSSDRGSPLHF

D: NA
V: TRBV3-1
CDR3: CASSQERQSLKQYF

D: TRBD2
V: TRBV6-5
CDR3: CASSYSIVYAGVRTGELFF

D: TRBD2
V: TRBV6-6
CDR3: CASSYSPGLPYF

D: NA
V: TRBV20-1
CDR3: CSARGADSKFF

D: TRBD1
V: TRBV7-2
CDR3: CASSSPRDRVQETQYF

D: NA
V: TRBV18
CDR3: CASSTGTEYGYTF

D: NA
V: TRBV9
CDR3: CASSVVPNNVLTF

D: NA
V: TRBV5-5
CDR3: CASSFQPVRTVQETQYF

D: TRBD2
V: TRBV11-2
CDR3: CASRGLAGGITDTQYF

D: NA
V: TRBV5-1
CDR3: CASCPSGEGGYTF

D: NA
V: TRBV10-3
CDR3: CAISVSKLKTEAFF

D: TRBD1
V: TRBV27
CDR3: CASSATGGVAYEQYF

D: NA
V: TRBV5-6
CDR3: CASSSGVGYNEQFF

D: TRBD2
V: TRBV12-3/TRBV12-4
CDR3: CASSPHLGGSGRVGDTQYF

D: NA
V: TRBV7-2
CDR3: CASSLETGPYNEQFF

D: NA
V: TRBV5-1
CDR3: CASSLPTDSNTGELFF

D: NA
V: TRBV20-1
CDR3: CSAIGAFGGNEQFF

D: NA
V: TRBV10-3
CDR3: CAISEPPGPVGADTQYF

D: TRBD1
V: TRBV11-2
CDR3: CASSSKGQNYGYTF

D: TRBD1
V: TRBV20-1
CDR3: CSARFGTGGRDTQYF

D: NA
V: TRBV12-5
CDR3: CASGLRRASTDTQYF

D: TRBD2
V: TRBV6-5
CDR3: CASSYTGLAGGPSSIEQYF

D: NA
V: TRBV20-1
CDR3: CSAIGGRANLDTQYF

D: NA
V: TRBV20-1
CDR3: CSAAGAAGLNEQFF

D: TRBD2
V: TRBV6-1
CDR3: CASSRSSGLGEHFF

D: NA
V: TRBV18
CDR3: CASSPVQGPLETQYF

D: NA
V: TRBV9
CDR3: CASSARDKQFF

D: NA
V: TRBV28
CDR3: CASSPPGHSREKLFF

D: TRBD1
V: TRBV7-2
CDR3: CASSPRQGRSPLHF

D: NA
V: TRBV12-3/TRBV12-4
CDR3: CASSFSAGGNEKLFF